Listed here are 2 T cell receptor delta chains from one sample, sequenced in a study of gamma-delta T cells after stem cell transplantation. TCRdb re-called clones from the RT-PCR reads using CATT. The sample consists of more than 15,000 delta-chain clones, 9% to 9.5% of them appearing once. Sequencing was performed on gamma-delta T cells. The receptors derive from a human donor. It is not recorded whose cells these are; they may come from a transplant donor.

Only a few counts were recorded for this clone. TCRdb's protein, taken from a much larger clone, differs from this DNA's translation at residue 7, likely owing to a read error; the protein displayed comes from the DNA. The V call is TRDV1, the J call TRDJ1; 8 bases agree with TRDD3. This CDR3 is 22 amino acids long. The germline V gene has CDR1 TSWWSYY and CDR2 QGS. The V and J ends lost 0 bases and 7 bases, in that order; junction bases with no gene match: 28. CDR3 sequence (DNA): TGTGCTCTTGGGGAACTCATGATCCTTCCCCTCTGGCGGGATACGGTCGTTGGTAAACTCATCTTT. This gives the protein CALGELMILPLWRDTVVGKLIF.

In regard to this clone: TCRdb has a much larger clone's protein, which differs at residue 10 from the translation of this DNA, likely because of a read error; what is shown is the protein translated from the DNA. The CDR3: CACDTVTSNLGSEKGDKLIF. For the CDR3, the DNA is TGTGCCTGTGACACCGTTACTTCCAACTTGGGATCGGAAAAGGGCGATAAACTCATCTTT. The chain carries TRDV2 and TRDJ1, with D perhaps TRDD2 or TRDD3 (5 bases each). Germline assignment: CDR1 GEAIGNYY and CDR2 EKD. Trimming removed 0 bases at V and 4 bases at J, with 29 bases between. This CDR3 has 20 amino acids.